The 3 T cell receptor beta chains given below trace back to one sample, sequenced in a study of cytomegalovirus exposure and HLA in healthy donors. The method was immunoSEQ multiplex PCR; TCRdb's version includes in-frame clones alone and lacks a portion of them. The sample consists of some 86,000 clones, under 95% of them appearing once. Specimen: PBMCs. The receptors stem from a woman in her 30s in good health and CMV-seronegative.

This sequence joins TRBV4-1 and TRBJ2-3; 9 bases fit TRBD1. Germline V lookup: CDR1 MGHRA, CDR2 YSYEKL. The CDR3 has 15 residues. V was clipped by 4 bases and J by 3 bases; unmatched bases: 5. CDR3 protein: CASSLTGQGTDTQYF. The CDR3 nucleotides are TGCGCCAGCAGCCTTACGGGACAGGGTACAGATACGCAGTATTTT.

A few counts support this clone. A much larger clone lies one base from this, so it may be a read error. Other DNA sequences in this sample translate to the same CDR3. The chain employs TRBV30 and TRBJ2-2, with 13 nucleotides matching TRBD2. The junction had 4 bases not matched to a gene; V was cut back by 3 bases and J by 6 bases. The CDR3 extends over 15 amino acids. The germline V gene encodes CDR1 GTSNPN and CDR2 SVGIG (reference sequence). This CDR3 is CAWRVLAGGPGELFF. As DNA, the CDR3 is TGTGCCTGGAGGGTACTAGCGGGGGGGCCCGGGGAGCTGTTTTTT.

CDR3 region: CASSRERTRQEAGKLFF. The CDR3 DNA reads as TGCGCCAGCAGCCGAGAAAGAACACGACAGGAGGCGGGAAAACTGTTTTTT. The chain couples TRBV4-1 to TRBJ1-4; weak D call: TRBD1 (6 bases). CDR3 size: 17 residues. The germline V gene has CDR1 MGHRA and CDR2 YSYEKL. V was cut by 4 bases and J by 10 bases, with 25 bases left in between.